The present T cell receptor beta chain was sequenced within a study of technical replicates of blood from a handful of donors. This clone was counted a few times. Measured with immunoSEQ multiplex PCR; TCRdb has only the in-frame clones, and not every one. The table includes around 76,000 clones, about 90% detected once. The CDR3 covers 15 residues. The germline CDR1 and CDR2 sequences are LNHDA and SQIVND (reference sequence). Losses at the gene ends were 10 bases for V and 2 bases for J; bases not matched to a gene: 10. The sequence derives from a human donor in good health. The rearrangement links TRBV19 to TRBJ1-5; 8 bases are a match to TRBD1. Sequencing was done on a sample of T cells isolated from PBMCs. The CDR3 here is CATKDRVIGNQPQHF. The CDR3 DNA sequence: TGTGCCACCAAGGACAGGGTGATTGGCAATCAGCCCCAGCATTTT.